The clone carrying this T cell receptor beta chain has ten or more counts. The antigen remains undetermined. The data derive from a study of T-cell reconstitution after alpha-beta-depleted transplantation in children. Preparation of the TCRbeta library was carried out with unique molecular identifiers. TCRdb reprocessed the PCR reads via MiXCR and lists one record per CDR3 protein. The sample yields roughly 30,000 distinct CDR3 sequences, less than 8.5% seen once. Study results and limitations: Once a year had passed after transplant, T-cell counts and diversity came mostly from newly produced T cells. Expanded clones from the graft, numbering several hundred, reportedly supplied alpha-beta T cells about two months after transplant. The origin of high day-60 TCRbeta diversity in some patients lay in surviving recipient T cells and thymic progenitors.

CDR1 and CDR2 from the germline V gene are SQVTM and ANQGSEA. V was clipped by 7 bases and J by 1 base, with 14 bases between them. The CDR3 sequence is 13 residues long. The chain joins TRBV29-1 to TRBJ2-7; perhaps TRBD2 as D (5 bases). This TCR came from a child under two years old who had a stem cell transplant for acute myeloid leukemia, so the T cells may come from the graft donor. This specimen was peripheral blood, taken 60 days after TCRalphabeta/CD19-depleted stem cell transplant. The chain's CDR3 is CSAGGGRSYEQYF. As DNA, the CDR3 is TGCAGCGCGGGCGGAGGCCGTTCCTACGAGCAGTACTTC.